The 12 T cell receptor beta chains below all came from one sample that was sequenced in a study of CD8 T cells in Susac syndrome. RNA, at roughly 0.45 to 1 ug, was reverse transcribed with random hexamers. TCRdb itself ran the immunoSEQ multiplex PCR reads through MiXCR, one entry per CDR3 protein. The repertoire includes a few hundred thousand distinct CDR3 sequences, about 93% of them detected once, and roughly 0.07% sits in the top ten. Sequences were obtained from CD4+ T cells from PBMCs. The receptor set was obtained from a human donor with multiple sclerosis.

This clonotype was seen only once. The V and J genes are TRBV15 and TRBJ1-1, with TRBD1 identical over 8 bases. V dropped 0 bases and J dropped 5; count of bases not matched to a gene: 14. There are 18 residues in the CDR3. Germline CDR1 reads LNHNV; CDR2 reads YYDKDF (reference sequence). The CDR3 here is CATSRDRFAGGAGTEAFF. The CDR3 nucleotides are TGTGCCACCAGCAGAGATAGGTTCGCAGGGGGCGCCGGGACTGAAGCTTTCTTT.

The chain combines TRBV3-1 with TRBJ2-7; no reliable D call. V lost 4 bases to trimming and J lost 3 bases, with 13 bases between them. Germline lookup yields CDR1 LGHDT and CDR2 YNNKEL (reference sequence). This CDR3 has 14 amino acids. The DNA for the CDR3 is TGTGCCAGCAGCCCAACCGCCAGAAGCTACGAGCAGTACGTC. This gives the protein CASSPTARSYEQYV.

The rearrangement joins TRBV19 to TRBJ1-1; the D is unclear. The germline V gene has CDR1 LNHDA and CDR2 SQIVND (reference sequence). The CDR3 is 13 amino acids. The V and J ends lost 3 bases and 1 base respectively, with 6 bases between them. CDR3 nucleotides: TGTGCCAGTAGTATCACCTCGAACACTGAAGCTTTCTTT. It codes for CASSITSNTEAFF.

The V call is TRBV9, the J call TRBJ1-1; 8 bases are shared with TRBD1. The V gene's germline CDR1 is SGDLS and CDR2 YYNGEE. This CDR3 has 17 residues. The junction had 10 bases not matched to a gene; V was cut back by 0 bases and J by 3 bases. The CDR3 DNA sequence: TGTGCCAGCAGCGTAGGTTGGCAGGGGGCACGGGACACTGAAGCTTTCTTT. It is translated as CASSVGWQGARDTEAFF.

The chain joins TRBV2 to TRBJ1-2; TRBD1 is a possible D gene (6 bases). CDR3 length: 13 amino acids. Germline lookup yields CDR1 SNHLY and CDR2 FYNNEI. V was cut by 3 bases and J by 4 bases, with 9 bases left in between. The CDR3 DNA follows: TGTGCCAGCAGTGAGGGACAAGTCTATGGCTACACCTTC. Its protein is CASSEGQVYGYTF. The entire variable domain, with the rest obtained from reference TRBV2 and TRBJ1-2, is as follows: EPEVTQTPSHQVTQMGQEVILRCVPISNHLYFYWYRQILGQKVEFLVSFYNNEISEKSEIFDDQFSVERPDGSNFTLKIRSTKLEDSAMYFCASSEGQVYGYTFGSGTRLTVV.

The chain employs TRBV2 and TRBJ1-3; unclear D gene. Trimming removed 4 bases from V and 2 bases from J, with 6 bases in between. This CDR3 is 13 amino acids long. Germline values: CDR1 SNHLY, CDR2 FYNNEI. The CDR3 DNA reads as TGTGCCAGCAGTGGTTTACCTGGAAACACCATATATTTT. It yields the protein CASSGLPGNTIYF. The full variable domain, with the rest looked up from reference TRBV2 and TRBJ1-3, is EPEVTQTPSHQVTQMGQEVILRCVPISNHLYFYWYRQILGQKVEFLVSFYNNEISEKSEIFDDQFSVERPDGSNFTLKIRSTKLEDSAMYFCASSGLPGNTIYFGEGSWLTVV.

V and J are TRBV5-1 and TRBJ1-4; possible D gene TRBD1, 5 bases. Trimming cost V 1 base and J 8 bases, with 12 bases left between them. Germline CDR1 SGHRS, CDR2 YFSETQ. This CDR3 is built from 14 residues. CDR3 in amino acids: CASSLLGVAEKLFF. CDR3 DNA sequence: TGCGCCAGCAGCTTGCTGGGGGTGGCGGAAAAACTGTTTTTT.

This chain joins TRBV2 and TRBJ2-1, with D possibly TRBD2 on 5 matching bases. The CDR3 covers 12 residues. Germline assignment: CDR1 SNHLY and CDR2 FYNNEI. With 6 bases removed from V and 10 bases from J, the gap between germline ends came to 13 bases. The CDR3 bases are TGTGCCAGCAGCGTGGAGGAGGACGAGCAGTTCTTC. Translated, it gives CASSVEEDEQFF.

The rearrangement joins TRBV11-3 to TRBJ1-1, with 7 nucleotides matching TRBD1. Germline lookup yields CDR1 SGHNT and CDR2 YENEEA. With V trimmed by 7 bases and J by 3 bases, 8 bases remained unmatched. This CDR3 contains 14 residues. In nucleotides, the CDR3 is TGTGCCAGCACACGACAGGGATGGGACACTGAAGCTTTCTTT. As protein: CASTRQGWDTEAFF. Filled out from reference TRBV11-3 and TRBJ1-1, the complete variable domain reads EAGVVQSPRYKIIEKKQPVAFWCNPISGHNTLYWYLQNLGQGPELLIRYENEEAVDDSQLPKDRFSAERLKGVDSTLKIQPAELGDSAVYLCASTRQGWDTEAFFGQGTRLTVV.

This rearrangement joins TRBV6-1 to TRBJ2-5, with TRBD1 matching 7 bases. This CDR3 region has 13 residues. The germline V gene has CDR1 MNHNS and CDR2 SASEGT. J gave up 3 bases and V 7 bases, and 5 bases lay outside the gene matches. As DNA, the CDR3 is TGTGCCAGCACCGACAGGGTCGAAGAGACCCAGTACTTC. As protein: CASTDRVEETQYF.

V is TRBV7-9 and J is TRBJ1-3; D not certain. V lost 5 bases and J 0 bases, leaving 11 bases between the germline ends. Germline assignment: CDR1 SEHNR and CDR2 FQNEAQ (reference sequence). This CDR3 has 15 residues. CDR3 region: CASSHRPHSGNTIYF. The CDR3 coding sequence is TGTGCCAGCAGCCACAGACCGCACTCTGGAAACACCATATATTTT. The whole variable domain, remainder taken from reference TRBV7-9 and TRBJ1-3, is DTGVSQNPRHKITKRGQNVTFRCDPISEHNRLYWYRQTLGQGPEFLTYFQNEAQLEKSRLLSDRFSAERPKGSFSTLEIQRTEQGDSAMYLCASSHRPHSGNTIYFGEGSWLTVV.

The chain recombines TRBV19 with TRBJ1-2; the D is unclear. The CDR3 spans 14 residues. V shed 3 bases and J shed 4 bases, with 12 bases lying between them. Germline loops: CDR1 LNHDA, CDR2 SQIVND (reference sequence). The CDR3 here is CASSINSAIYGYTF. The CDR3 bases are TGTGCCAGTAGTATTAACAGCGCGATCTATGGCTACACCTTC.